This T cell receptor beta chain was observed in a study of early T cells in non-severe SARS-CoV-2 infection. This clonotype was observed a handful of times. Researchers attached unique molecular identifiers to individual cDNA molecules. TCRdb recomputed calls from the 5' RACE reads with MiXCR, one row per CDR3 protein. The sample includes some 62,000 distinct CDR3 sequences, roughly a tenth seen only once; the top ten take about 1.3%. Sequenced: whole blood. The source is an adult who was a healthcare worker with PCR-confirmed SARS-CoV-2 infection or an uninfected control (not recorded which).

CDR3 DNA sequence: TGTGCCAGCAGCCAAATAGCGAATACAGATACGCAGTATTTT. Translating gives CASSQIANTDTQYF. The rearrangement links TRBV4-2 to TRBJ2-3; D might be TRBD2 (5 bases). The CDR3 totals 14 residues. The germline V and J ends were trimmed by 2 bases and 3 bases, with 9 bases remaining between them. Germline values: CDR1 LGHNA, CDR2 YNFKEQ.